This record covers a single T cell receptor beta chain. This sample was taken from a study of blood T cell repertoires in COVID-19. Across the study: From the United States, Italy and Spain came samples of acute and convalescent COVID-19. Sources were T cells, B-cell-depleted T cells, or PBMCs; the material itself was cDNA or gDNA.

It was during active infection that Seattle patients were enrolled and then longitudinally followed. Original methodology: Estimated nucleated cell counts came from reference gene primer amplification. Using immunoSEQ multiplex PCR, the repertoire was profiled, and TCRdb retains in-frame clones only, with some absent. The DNA gave D and trimming, while V, J and clone size come from that table. The table records roughly 150,000 clones, roughly four fifths of them present only once. V shed 1 base, J shed 0 bases, and the junction held 3 bases outside the gene matches. Germline V gene lookup returns CDR1 KGHSH and CDR2 LQKENI. The CDR3 spans 15 residues.

The chain links TRBV18 to TRBJ2-7, with 7 bases matching TRBD2. The sequenced sample was peripheral blood. The TCR sequence derives from a woman of 80 years or more with COVID-19, enrolled during active disease. DNA of the CDR3: TGTGCCAGCTCACCACGGGAGGGATACTCCTACGAGCAGTACTTC. This translates into CASSPREGYSYEQYF.